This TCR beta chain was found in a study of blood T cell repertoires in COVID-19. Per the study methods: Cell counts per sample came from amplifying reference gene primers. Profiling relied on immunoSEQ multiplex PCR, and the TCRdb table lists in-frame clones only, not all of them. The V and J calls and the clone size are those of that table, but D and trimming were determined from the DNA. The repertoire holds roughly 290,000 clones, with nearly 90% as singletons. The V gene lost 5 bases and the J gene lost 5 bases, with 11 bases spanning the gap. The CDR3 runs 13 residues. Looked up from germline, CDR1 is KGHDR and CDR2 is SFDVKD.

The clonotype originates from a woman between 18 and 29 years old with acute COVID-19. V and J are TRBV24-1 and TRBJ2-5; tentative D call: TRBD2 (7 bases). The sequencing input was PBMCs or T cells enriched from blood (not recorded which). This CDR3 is CATSGRGGETQYF. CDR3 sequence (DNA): TGTGCCACCAGTGGTAGGGGGGGGGAGACCCAGTACTTC.